Listed below are T cell receptor delta chains from one sample, sequenced in a study of delta chains in infants with herpesvirus infections. TCRdb fed the RT-PCR reads to CATT. The data contain more than 700 delta-chain clones, under 35% of them singletons. Sequencing was performed on peripheral blood, taken at time point 1 of longitudinal follow-up. The receptors come from a human donor who was a Ugandan infant, either HIV-exposed or HIV-unexposed (not recorded which). CDR3s include the opening cysteine and the closing phenylalanine or tryptophan. The D gene is left open where the match is weak. Clone size, where shown, is once, few, many, or a class for clones that have expanded.

d_gene,v_gene,abundance,j_gene,CDR3aa,CDR3nt
TRDD3,TRDV2,.,TRDJ3,CACDTGYANSWDTRQMFF,TGTGCCTGTGACACGGGATACGCAAACTCCTGGGACACCCGACAGATGTTTTTC
.,TRDV1,large,TRDJ1,CALGEVGASLHLLGHTDKLIF,TGTGCTCTTGGGGAAGTGGGAGCTTCCCTCCACCTACTGGGACACACCGATAAACTCATCTTT
.,TRDV1,medium-sized,TRDJ1,CALGEHPSGPLYTDKLIF,TGTGCTCTTGGGGAACACCCCTCCGGACCCTTGTACACCGATAAACTCATCTTT
TRDD3,TRDV1,large,TRDJ1,CALLVDWGISGYTDKLIF,TGTGCTCTGTTGGTGGACTGGGGGATTAGTGGGTACACCGATAAACTCATCTTT
TRDD3,TRDV2,.,TRDJ1,CACDLLGEMGYTDKLIF,TGTGCCTGTGACCTACTGGGGGAAATGGGGTACACCGATAAACTCATCTTT
.,TRDV1,medium-sized,TRDJ1,CALGEPFAISGAGYTDKLIF,TGTGCTCTTGGGGAGCCCTTTGCGATAAGTGGGGCTGGGTACACCGATAAACTCATCTTT
TRDD3,TRDV2,medium-sized,TRDJ3,CACDTGGYASSWDTRQMFF,TGTGCCTGTGACACTGGGGGATACGCGAGCTCCTGGGACACCCGACAGATGTTTTTC
TRDD3,TRDV2,large,TRDJ2,CACDTVGETAQLFF,TGTGCCTGTGACACCGTGGGGGAGACAGCACAACTCTTCTTT
TRDD3,TRDV1,.,TRDJ1,CALGESLGRSSPYWGVGYTDKLIF,TGTGCTCTTGGGGAAAGTCTAGGACGTAGTTCCCCTTACTGGGGGGTCGGTTACACCGATAAACTCATCTTT
TRDD3,TRDV2,medium-sized,TRDJ3,CACDTVTGGLLIDSSWDTRQMFF,TGTGCCTGTGACACCGTTACTGGGGGTCTCTTAATTGACAGCTCCTGGGACACCCGACAGATGTTTTTC
TRDD3,TRDV2,few,TRDJ3,CACDTVAGGSSWDTRQMFF,TGTGCCTGTGACACCGTGGCTGGGGGAAGCTCCTGGGACACCCGACAGATGTTTTTC
TRDD3,TRDV2,few,TRDJ1,CACIPGGPTDKLIF,TGTGCCTGTATCCCTGGGGGTCCCACCGATAAACTCATCTTT
.,TRDV1,.,TRDJ1,CALGELRDMEASLQAEGLCTDKLIF,TGTGCTCTTGGGGAACTGAGAGACATGGAGGCCTCCCTACAGGCGGAGGGACTTTGCACCGATAAACTCATCTTT
TRDD3,TRDV1,medium-sized,TRDJ1,CALGDTPREGWGIRFGDKLIF,TGTGCTCTTGGGGACACCCCTAGGGAAGGGTGGGGGATACGCTTTGGCGATAAACTCATCTTT
TRDD3,TRDV1,medium-sized,TRDJ1,CALGELRDTHSLRTGGYASDKLIF,TGTGCTCTTGGGGAACTCAGGGATACCCACAGCCTAAGGACTGGGGGATACGCCTCCGATAAACTCATCTTT